This T cell receptor beta chain was sequenced for a study of blood T cell repertoires in COVID-19. Study context: T cells, B-cell-depleted T cells, or PBMCs supplied cDNA or gDNA.

This CDR3 spans 11 amino acids. The V gene lost 5 bases and the J gene lost 5 bases, with 7 bases spanning the gap. CDR1 is DFQATT, CDR2 SNEGSKA, per germline (reference sequence). Assay used: immunoSEQ multiplex PCR; TCRdb lists only in-frame clones, some missing. The table has around 200,000 clones, 86% seen once. Clinical history as reported by participants underpinned cohort assignment. Sequencing was carried out using PBMCs or T cells enriched from blood (not recorded which). The source of this sequence is a man aged 40-49 years with acute COVID-19. The V call is TRBV20-1, the J call TRBJ1-3; D remains unclear. CDR3 sequence reads: CSASDRNTIYF. CDR3 bases: TGCAGTGCTTCTGACAGAAACACCATATATTTT.